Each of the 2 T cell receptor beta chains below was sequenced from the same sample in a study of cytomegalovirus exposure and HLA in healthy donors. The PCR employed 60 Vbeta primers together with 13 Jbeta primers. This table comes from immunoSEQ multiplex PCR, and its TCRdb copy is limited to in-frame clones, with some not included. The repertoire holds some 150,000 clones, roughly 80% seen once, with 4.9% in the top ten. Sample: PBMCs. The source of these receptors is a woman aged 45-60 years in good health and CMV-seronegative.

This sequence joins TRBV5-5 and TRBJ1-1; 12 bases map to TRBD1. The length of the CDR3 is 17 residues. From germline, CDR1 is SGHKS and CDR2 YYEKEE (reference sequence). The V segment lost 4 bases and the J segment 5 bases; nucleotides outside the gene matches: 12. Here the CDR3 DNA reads TGTGCCAGCAGCCAATCCGGGACAGGGGGCGCGGGGACTGAAGCTTTCTTT. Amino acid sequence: CASSQSGTGGAGTEAFF.

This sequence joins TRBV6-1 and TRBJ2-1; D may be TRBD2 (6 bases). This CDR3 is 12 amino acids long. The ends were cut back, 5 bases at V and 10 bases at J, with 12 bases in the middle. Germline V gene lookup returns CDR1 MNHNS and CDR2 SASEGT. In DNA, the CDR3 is TGTGCCAGCAGTCCGCGGGGTCGAGAGCAGTTCTTC. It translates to CASSPRGREQFF.